The 6 T cell receptor beta chains reported below all come from one sample, sequenced in a study of metastatic and nonmetastatic thyroid tumors. TCRdb re-called the PCR reads through MiXCR. The sample carries roughly 10,000 clones, around 30% recorded once. No patient had received any treatment before thyroid surgery. Source material: tumor tissue. These TCRs come from a female donor with papillary thyroid cancer or a benign thyroid nodule (not recorded which). Some clones in this sample may be carry-over from other donors' samples.

This clone was seen at least ten times. This sequence joins TRBV5-6 and TRBJ1-5; 11 bases line up with TRBD1. CDR1 is SGHDT, CDR2 YYEEEE, per germline. The CDR3 runs 16 residues. Germline trimming cut 4 bases from V and 6 bases from J; bases unmatched to any gene: 9. Here the CDR3 reads CASSSYGTGGSQPQHF. The DNA of the CDR3 is TGTGCCAGCAGCAGCTACGGGACAGGGGGATCTCAGCCCCAGCATTTT.

In its sample, this clone ranks as medium-sized (0.01 to 0.1%). The chain is built from TRBV11-2 and TRBJ2-3; D is possibly TRBD2 (5 bases). The CDR3 is made up of 15 amino acids. CDR1 and CDR2 from the germline V gene are SGHAT and FQNNGV. V was trimmed by 5 bases and J by 6 bases, leaving 18 bases between them. The CDR3 protein is CASSLVTSGMDTQYF. The CDR3 DNA reads TGTGCCAGCAGCCTAGTGACGTCGGGGATGGATACGCAGTATTTT.

This clone is large. The V and J genes are TRBV20-1 and TRBJ1-2; the match to TRBD1 covers 9 bases. The germline V gene encodes CDR1 DFQATT and CDR2 SNEGSKA (reference sequence). The CDR3 is made up of 18 amino acids. Unmatched junction bases numbered 18, after V lost 5 bases and J lost 2 bases. This CDR3 reads CSAEPGQGPDIPNYGYTF. CDR3 DNA: TGCAGTGCTGAGCCGGGACAGGGCCCCGATATTCCAAACTATGGCTACACCTTC.

V is TRBV28 and J is TRBJ2-5, with 7 bases fitting TRBD2. The junction had 11 bases not matched to a gene; V was cut back by 2 bases and J by 5 bases. The CDR3 is 16 residues long. CDR1 and CDR2 (germline): MDHEN, SYDVKM. As DNA, the CDR3 is TGTGCCAGCAGTTTACATGGCGGGAGATGGGGTGAGACCCAGTACTTC. It specifies CASSLHGGRWGETQYF.

This clone was picked up a small number of times. The V gene is TRBV11-2, the J gene TRBJ1-6; tentative D call: TRBD1 (6 bases). The CDR3 has 16 amino acids. Trimming shortened V by 1 base and J by 2 bases, and 9 bases separated the two germline ends. Germline lookup yields CDR1 SGHAT and CDR2 FQNNGV. In nucleotides, the CDR3 is TGTGCCAGCAGCTTAGGACAGGTTGCCTATAATTCACCCCTCCACTTT. This translates into CASSLGQVAYNSPLHF.

This chain connects TRBV20-1 to TRBJ2-7; D tentatively fits TRBD1 or TRBD2 (5 bases each). V dropped 0 bases and J dropped 2 bases, with 14 bases sitting between them. The CDR3 consists of 15 residues. Germline V lookup: CDR1 DFQATT, CDR2 SNEGSKA (reference sequence). CDR3 DNA sequence: TGCAGTGCTAGAGATCTAGAGGGGCAGGCCTACGAGCAGTACTTC. Residues: CSARDLEGQAYEQYF.